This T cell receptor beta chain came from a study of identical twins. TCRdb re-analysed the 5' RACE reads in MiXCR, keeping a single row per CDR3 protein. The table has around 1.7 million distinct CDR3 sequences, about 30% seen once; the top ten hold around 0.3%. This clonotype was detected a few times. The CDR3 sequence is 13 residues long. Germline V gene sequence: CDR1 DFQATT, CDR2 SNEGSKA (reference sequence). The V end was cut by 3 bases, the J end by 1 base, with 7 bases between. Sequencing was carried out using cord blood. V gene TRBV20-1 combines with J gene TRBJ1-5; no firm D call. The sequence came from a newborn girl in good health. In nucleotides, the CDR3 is TGCAGTGCTAGTAAGGACAGCAATCAGCCCCAGCATTTT. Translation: CSASKDSNQPQHF.